This TCR beta chain was captured by sequencing in a study of technical replicates of blood from several donors. The germline gives CDR1 SGHAT, CDR2 FQNNGV. The CDR3 has 13 amino acids. The trim removed 4 bases at V and 2 bases at J, leaving 1 base unmatched. Sequencing used immunoSEQ multiplex PCR; TCRdb keeps in-frame clones, though not all of them. The sample shows under 95,000 clones, 91% of them seen only once. This rearrangement joins TRBV11-2 to TRBJ2-5; TRBD1 aligns across 7 bases. The sample consisted of T cells isolated from PBMCs. This TCR was recovered from a human donor in good health. Some clones in this sample may be carry-over from other donors' samples. Written as DNA, the CDR3 is TGTGCCAGCAGCTCGACAGGGCAAGAGACCCAGTACTTC. It is translated as CASSSTGQETQYF.